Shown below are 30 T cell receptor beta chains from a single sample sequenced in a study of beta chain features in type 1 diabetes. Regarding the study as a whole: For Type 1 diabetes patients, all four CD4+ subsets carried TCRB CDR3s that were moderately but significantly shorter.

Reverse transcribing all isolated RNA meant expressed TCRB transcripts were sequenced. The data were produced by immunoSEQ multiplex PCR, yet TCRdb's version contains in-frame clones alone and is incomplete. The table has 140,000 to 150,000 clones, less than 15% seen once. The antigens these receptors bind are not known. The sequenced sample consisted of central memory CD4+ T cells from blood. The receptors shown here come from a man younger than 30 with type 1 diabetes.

DNA for the CDR3: TGTGCCAGCAGGCAGACAGGGGGATCCTACAATGAGCAGTTCTTC. It codes for CASRQTGGSYNEQFF. The chain combines TRBV6-6 with TRBJ2-1; TRBD1 matches 9 bases. This CDR3 is built from 15 residues. V shed 6 bases and J 1 base; nucleotides not matched to a gene: 4. Germline CDR1 is MNHNY and CDR2 is SVGAGI (reference sequence).

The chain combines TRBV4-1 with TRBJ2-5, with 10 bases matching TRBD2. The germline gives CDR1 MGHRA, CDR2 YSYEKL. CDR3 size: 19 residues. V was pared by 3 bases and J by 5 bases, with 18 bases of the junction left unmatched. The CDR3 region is CASSHVPPGASGGRETQYF. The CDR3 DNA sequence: TGCGCCAGCAGCCACGTACCCCCGGGGGCTAGCGGGGGCCGGGAGACCCAGTACTTC.

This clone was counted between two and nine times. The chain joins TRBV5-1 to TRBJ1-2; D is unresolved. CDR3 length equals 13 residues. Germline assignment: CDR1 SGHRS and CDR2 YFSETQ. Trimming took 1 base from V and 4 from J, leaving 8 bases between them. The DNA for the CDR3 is TGCGCCAGCAGCTTGCGCGGAGGCTATGGCTACACCTTC. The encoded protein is CASSLRGGYGYTF. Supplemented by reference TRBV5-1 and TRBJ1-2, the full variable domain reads KAGVTQTPRYLIKTRGQQVTLSCSPISGHRSVSWYQQTPGQGLQFLFEYFSETQRNKGNFPGRFSGRQFSNSRSEMNVSTLELGDSALYLCASSLRGGYGYTFGSGTRLTVV.

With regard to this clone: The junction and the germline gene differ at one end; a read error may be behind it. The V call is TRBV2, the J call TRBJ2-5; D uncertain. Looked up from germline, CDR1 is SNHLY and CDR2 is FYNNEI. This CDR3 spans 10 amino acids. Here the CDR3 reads CASSEETQYF. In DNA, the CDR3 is TGTGCCAGCAGCGAAGAGACCCAGTACTTC.

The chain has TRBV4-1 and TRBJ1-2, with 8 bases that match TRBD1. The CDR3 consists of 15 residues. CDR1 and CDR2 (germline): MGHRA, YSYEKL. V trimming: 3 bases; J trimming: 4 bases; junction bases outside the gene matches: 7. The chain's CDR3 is CASSHPTGVRYGYTF. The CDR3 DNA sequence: TGCGCCAGCAGCCACCCGACAGGGGTACGCTATGGCTACACCTTC.

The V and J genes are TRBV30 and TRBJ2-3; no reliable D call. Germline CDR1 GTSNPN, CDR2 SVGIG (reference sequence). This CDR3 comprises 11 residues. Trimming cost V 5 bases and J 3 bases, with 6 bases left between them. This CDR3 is CAWARTDTQYF. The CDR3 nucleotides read TGTGCCTGGGCCCGTACAGATACGCAGTATTTT.

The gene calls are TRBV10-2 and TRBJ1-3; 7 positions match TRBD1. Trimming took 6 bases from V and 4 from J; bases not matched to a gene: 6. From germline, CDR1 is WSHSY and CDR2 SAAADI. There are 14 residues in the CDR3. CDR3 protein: CASRETGNGNTIYF. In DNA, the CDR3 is TGCGCCAGCAGAGAGACAGGGAACGGAAACACCATATATTTT.

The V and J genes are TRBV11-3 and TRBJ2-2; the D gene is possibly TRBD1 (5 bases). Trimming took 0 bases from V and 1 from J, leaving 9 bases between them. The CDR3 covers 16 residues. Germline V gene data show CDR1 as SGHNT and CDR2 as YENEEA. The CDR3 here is CASSLEMGRNTGELFF. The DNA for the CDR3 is TGTGCCAGCAGCTTAGAGATGGGGCGGAACACCGGGGAGCTGTTTTTT.

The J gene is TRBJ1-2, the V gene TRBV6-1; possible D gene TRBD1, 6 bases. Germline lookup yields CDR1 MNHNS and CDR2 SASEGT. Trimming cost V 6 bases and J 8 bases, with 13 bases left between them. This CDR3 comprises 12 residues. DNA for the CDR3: TGTGCCAGCAGAGAAACAGGGAGCGGCTACACCTTC. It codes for CASRETGSGYTF.

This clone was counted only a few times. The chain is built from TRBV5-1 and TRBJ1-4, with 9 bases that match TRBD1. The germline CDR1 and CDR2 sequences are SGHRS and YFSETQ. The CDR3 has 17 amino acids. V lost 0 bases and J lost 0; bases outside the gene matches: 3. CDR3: CASSLEQGAATNEKLFF. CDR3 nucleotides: TGCGCCAGCAGCTTGGAACAGGGGGCTGCAACTAATGAAAAACTGTTTTTT.

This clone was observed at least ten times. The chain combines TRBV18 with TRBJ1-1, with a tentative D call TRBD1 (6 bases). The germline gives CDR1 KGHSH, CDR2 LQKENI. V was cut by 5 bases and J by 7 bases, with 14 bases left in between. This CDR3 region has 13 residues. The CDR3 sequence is CASSSQGLSEAFF. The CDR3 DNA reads TGTGCCAGCTCATCACAGGGTTTGAGTGAAGCTTTCTTT.

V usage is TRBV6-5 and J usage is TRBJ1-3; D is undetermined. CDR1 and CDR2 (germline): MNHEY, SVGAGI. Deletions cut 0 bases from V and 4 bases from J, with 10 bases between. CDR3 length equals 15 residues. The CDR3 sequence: CASSYSAAEGNTIYF. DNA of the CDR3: TGTGCCAGCAGTTACTCGGCGGCTGAAGGAAACACCATATATTTT.

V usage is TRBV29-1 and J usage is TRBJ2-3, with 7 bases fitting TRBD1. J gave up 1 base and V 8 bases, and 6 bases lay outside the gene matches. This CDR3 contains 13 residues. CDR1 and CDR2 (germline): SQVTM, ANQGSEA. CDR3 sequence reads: CSSGDSRTDTQYF. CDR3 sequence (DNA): TGCAGCTCCGGGGACAGCCGCACAGATACGCAGTATTTT.

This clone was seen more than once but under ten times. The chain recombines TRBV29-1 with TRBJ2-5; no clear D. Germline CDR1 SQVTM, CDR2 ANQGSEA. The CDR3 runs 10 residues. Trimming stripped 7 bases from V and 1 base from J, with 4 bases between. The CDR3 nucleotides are TGCAGCGCCCGCCAAGAGACCCAGTACTTC. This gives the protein CSARQETQYF.

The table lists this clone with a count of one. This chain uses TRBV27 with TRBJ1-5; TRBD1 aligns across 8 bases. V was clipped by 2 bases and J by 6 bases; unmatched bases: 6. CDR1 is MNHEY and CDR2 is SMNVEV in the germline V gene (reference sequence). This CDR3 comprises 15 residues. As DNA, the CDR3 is TGTGCCAGCAGTTTAACGCAGGGGGCCGTTCAGCCCCAGCATTTT. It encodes CASSLTQGAVQPQHF.

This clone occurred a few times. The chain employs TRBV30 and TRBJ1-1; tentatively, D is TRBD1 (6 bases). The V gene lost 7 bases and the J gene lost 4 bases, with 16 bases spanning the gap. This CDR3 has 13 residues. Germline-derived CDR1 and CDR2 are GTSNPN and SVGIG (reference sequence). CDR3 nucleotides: TGTGCCTTGGGGGCCGGGGGAGGCACTGAAGCTTTCTTT. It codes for CALGAGGGTEAFF.

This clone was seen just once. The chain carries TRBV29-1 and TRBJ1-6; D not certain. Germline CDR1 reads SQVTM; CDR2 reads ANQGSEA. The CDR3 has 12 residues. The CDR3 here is CSFPWSSSPLHF. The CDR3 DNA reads TGCAGTTTCCCCTGGAGCAGTTCACCCCTCCACTTT.

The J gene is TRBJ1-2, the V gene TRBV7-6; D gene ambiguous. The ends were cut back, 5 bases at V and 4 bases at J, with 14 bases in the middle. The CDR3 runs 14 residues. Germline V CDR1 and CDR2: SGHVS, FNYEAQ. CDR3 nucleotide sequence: TGTGCCAGCAGCCAAACACAGCTAGGCTATGGCTACACCTTC. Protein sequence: CASSQTQLGYGYTF.

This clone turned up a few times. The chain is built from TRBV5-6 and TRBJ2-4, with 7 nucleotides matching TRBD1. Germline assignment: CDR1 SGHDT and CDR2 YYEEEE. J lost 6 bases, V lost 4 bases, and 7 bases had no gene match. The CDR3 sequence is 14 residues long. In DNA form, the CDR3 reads TGTGCCAGCAGCCCGATTTGGGACAGAAACATTCAGTACTTC. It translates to CASSPIWDRNIQYF. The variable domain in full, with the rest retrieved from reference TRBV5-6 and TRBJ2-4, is DAGVTQSPTHLIKTRGQQVTLRCSPKSGHDTVSWYQQALGQGPQFIFQYYEEEERQRGNFPDRFSGHQFPNYSSELNVNALLLGDSALYLCASSPIWDRNIQYFGAGTRLSVL.

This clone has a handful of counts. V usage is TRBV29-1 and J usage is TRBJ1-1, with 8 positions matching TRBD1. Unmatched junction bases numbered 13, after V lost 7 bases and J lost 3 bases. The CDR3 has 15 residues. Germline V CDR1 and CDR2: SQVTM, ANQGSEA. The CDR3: CSGAPTGDGYTEAFF. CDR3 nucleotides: TGCAGCGGAGCTCCGACAGGGGACGGATACACTGAAGCTTTCTTT.

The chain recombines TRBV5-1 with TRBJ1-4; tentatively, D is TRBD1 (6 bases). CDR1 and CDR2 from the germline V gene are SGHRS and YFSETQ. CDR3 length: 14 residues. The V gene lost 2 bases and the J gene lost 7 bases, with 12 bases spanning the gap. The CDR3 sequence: CASSLQGLSEKLFF. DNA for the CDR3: TGCGCCAGCAGCTTACAGGGTTTAAGTGAAAAACTGTTTTTT. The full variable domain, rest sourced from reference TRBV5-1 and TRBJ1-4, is KAGVTQTPRYLIKTRGQQVTLSCSPISGHRSVSWYQQTPGQGLQFLFEYFSETQRNKGNFPGRFSGRQFSNSRSEMNVSTLELGDSALYLCASSLQGLSEKLFFGSGTQLSVL.

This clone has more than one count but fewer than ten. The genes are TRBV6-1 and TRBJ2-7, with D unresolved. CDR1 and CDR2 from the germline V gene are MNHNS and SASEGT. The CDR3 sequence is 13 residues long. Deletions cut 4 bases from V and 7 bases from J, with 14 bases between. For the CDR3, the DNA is TGTGCCAGCAGTGGGTCCCTCGAATGGGAGCAGTACTTC. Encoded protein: CASSGSLEWEQYF.

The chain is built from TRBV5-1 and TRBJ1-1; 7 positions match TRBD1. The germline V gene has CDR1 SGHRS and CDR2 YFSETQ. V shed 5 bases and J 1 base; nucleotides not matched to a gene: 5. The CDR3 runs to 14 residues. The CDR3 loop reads CASSSGQTNTEAFF. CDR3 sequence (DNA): TGCGCCAGCAGTTCGGGACAGACGAACACTGAAGCTTTCTTT.

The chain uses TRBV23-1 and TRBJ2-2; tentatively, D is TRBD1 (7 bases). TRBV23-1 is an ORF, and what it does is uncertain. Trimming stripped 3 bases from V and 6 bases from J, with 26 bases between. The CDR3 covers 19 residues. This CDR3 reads CASSHPKGRQGLTPGELFF. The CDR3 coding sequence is TGCGCCAGCAGTCACCCCAAGGGGAGACAGGGACTTACCCCCGGGGAGCTGTTTTTT.

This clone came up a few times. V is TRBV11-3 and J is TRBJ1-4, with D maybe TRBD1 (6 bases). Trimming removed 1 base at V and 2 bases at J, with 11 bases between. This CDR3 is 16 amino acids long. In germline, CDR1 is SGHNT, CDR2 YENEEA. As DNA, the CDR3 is TGTGCCAGCAGCTTAGGCTTCCAGGGGACTAATGAAAAACTGTTTTTT. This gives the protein CASSLGFQGTNEKLFF.

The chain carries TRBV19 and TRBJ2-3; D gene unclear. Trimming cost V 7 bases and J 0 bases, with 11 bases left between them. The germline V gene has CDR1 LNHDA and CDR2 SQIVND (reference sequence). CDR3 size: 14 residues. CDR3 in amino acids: CASMAHDSTDTQYF. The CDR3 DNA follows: TGTGCCAGTATGGCGCACGACAGCACAGATACGCAGTATTTT.

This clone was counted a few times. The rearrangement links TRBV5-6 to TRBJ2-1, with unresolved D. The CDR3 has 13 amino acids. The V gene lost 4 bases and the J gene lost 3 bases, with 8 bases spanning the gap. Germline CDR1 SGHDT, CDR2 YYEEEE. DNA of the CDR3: TGTGCCAGCAGCCGCGTGGGCTACAATGAGCAGTTCTTC. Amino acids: CASSRVGYNEQFF.

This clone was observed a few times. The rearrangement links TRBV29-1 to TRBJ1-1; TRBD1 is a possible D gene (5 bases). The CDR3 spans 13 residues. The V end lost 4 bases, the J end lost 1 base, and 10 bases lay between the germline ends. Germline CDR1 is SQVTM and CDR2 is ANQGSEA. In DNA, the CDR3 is TGCAGCGTTGTCGGGGACTCGAACACTGAAGCTTTCTTT. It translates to CSVVGDSNTEAFF.

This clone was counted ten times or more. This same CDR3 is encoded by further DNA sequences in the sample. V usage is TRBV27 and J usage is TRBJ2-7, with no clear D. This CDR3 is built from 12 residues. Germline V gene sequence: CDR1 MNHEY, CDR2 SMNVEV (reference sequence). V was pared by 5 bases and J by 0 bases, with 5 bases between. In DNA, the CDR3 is TGTGCCAGCAGTGAAAACTCCTACGAGCAGTACTTC. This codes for CASSENSYEQYF.

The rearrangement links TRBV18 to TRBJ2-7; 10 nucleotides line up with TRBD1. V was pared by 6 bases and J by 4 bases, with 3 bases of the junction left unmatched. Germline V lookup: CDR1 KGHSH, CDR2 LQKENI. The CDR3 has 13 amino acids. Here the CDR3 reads CASSRTGGYEQYF. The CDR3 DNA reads TGTGCCAGCTCGCGGACAGGGGGGTACGAGCAGTACTTC.